These T cell receptor beta chains were read from a single sample in a study of blood T cell repertoires in COVID-19. Only in-frame clones appear in the TCRdb table, and some are missing; sequencing was by immunoSEQ multiplex PCR. The repertoire holds about 250,000 clones, with 85% as singletons. Sequenced material: PBMCs or T cells enriched from blood (not recorded which). These receptors came from a woman aged 50 to 60 with acute COVID-19. Both conserved end residues are part of each CDR3. Each record gives: D gene, clone size, V gene, J gene, CDR3 DNA, CDR3 protein. The D gene is left open where the match is weak. The size entry is marked missing in some rows and otherwise reads once, few, many or a size class.

>TRBD1|NA|TRBV5-1|TRBJ1-3
TGCGCCAGCAGCCCGGACAGGGTCGTTGGAAACACCATATATTTT
CASSPDRVVGNTIYF
>NA|NA|TRBV3-1/TRBV3-2|TRBJ1-1
TGTGCCAGCAGCCAAGGGGGAGGTGGCACTGAAGCTTTCTTT
CASSQGGGGTEAFF
>NA|NA|TRBV30|TRBJ1-1
TGTGCCTGGAGGTTCAACGGGTACACTGAAGCTTTCTTT
CAWRFNGYTEAFF
>NA|many|TRBV30|TRBJ1-2
TGTGCCTATTCGACAGCTAACTATGGCTACACCTTC
CAYSTANYGYTF
>TRBD2|NA|TRBV29-1|TRBJ2-1
TGCAGCGCCCAGACTAGCGGGGGGAATGAGCAGTTCTTC
CSAQTSGGNEQFF
>TRBD1|NA|TRBV7-9|TRBJ1-2
TGTGCCAGCGGCTTAGACGCATGGGGGACAGGGGTCGGCGGCTACACCTTC
CASGLDAWGTGVGGYTF
>TRBD1|few|TRBV30|TRBJ1-6
TGTGCCTGGAGTGTGGGTCAGGGGGGTTCACCCCTCCACTTT
CAWSVGQGGSPLHF
>TRBD1|NA|TRBV4-3|TRBJ1-1
TGCGCCAGCAGCCAAGATCCTTCCGGGACAGGGAGTGAAGCTTTCTTT
CASSQDPSGTGSEAFF
>TRBD1|NA|TRBV5-1|TRBJ2-3
TGCGCCAGCAGGATCGACACAGGGGGCATGGATACGCAGTATTTT
CASRIDTGGMDTQYF
>NA|NA|TRBV12-3/TRBV12-4|TRBJ1-2
TGTGCCAGCAGCCAACTAGATGGCTACACCTTC
CASSQLDGYTF
>NA|NA|TRBV7-9|TRBJ2-7
TGTGCCAGCAGCTTAGAGGCTAGCCGGGAGTACTTC
CASSLEASREYF
>NA|once|TRBV13|TRBJ2-5
TGTGCCAGCAGCTCAAAAGGAGGCATCCAAGAGACCCAGTACTTC
CASSSKGGIQETQYF
>TRBD1|few|TRBV7-2|TRBJ1-1
TGTGCCAGCAGCCGGGGACAGGAGTTCACTGAAGCTTTCTTT
CASSRGQEFTEAFF
>TRBD1|NA|TRBV9|TRBJ1-1
TGTGCCAGCAGCGTAGGAAATTGGGACAGGGGGTCCGAAGCTTTCTTT
CASSVGNWDRGSEAFF
>TRBD1|once|TRBV6-5|TRBJ1-3
TGTGCCAGCAGAGTTGACCAGGGGGCTGGAAACACCATATATTTT
CASRVDQGAGNTIYF
>NA|NA|TRBV11-3|TRBJ2-5
TGTGCCAGCAGCTCCGGGACTTCCGAGACCCAGTACTTC
CASSSGTSETQYF
>TRBD1|NA|TRBV30|TRBJ2-5
TGTGCCTGGACCCTAGGGACAGGCCAAGAGACCCAGTACTTC
CAWTLGTGQETQYF
>TRBD2|NA|TRBV19|TRBJ2-7
TGTGCCACCATGGACGGCGGGAGCTCCTACGAGCAGTACTTC
CATMDGGSSYEQYF
>NA|NA|TRBV29-1|TRBJ1-1
TGCAGCGCCGGGAGGACTGAAGCTTTCTTT
CSAGRTEAFF
>TRBD1|NA|TRBV4-3|TRBJ2-7
TGCGCCAGCAGCCCCGGCACGGCAGGGGGCTCCTACGAGCAGTACTTC
CASSPGTAGGSYEQYF
>TRBD2|NA|TRBV13|TRBJ2-3
TGTGCCAGCCAGACTAGCGGGGATACAGATACGCAGTATTTT
CASQTSGDTDTQYF
>TRBD1|NA|TRBV14|TRBJ2-2
TGTGCCAGCAGCCAAGATGCAGGGGGCTTCGCCGGGGAGCTGTTTTTT
CASSQDAGGFAGELFF
>TRBD1|NA|TRBV6-5|TRBJ1-2
TGTGCCAGCAGTTACGTCGACAGGGGGGATGGCTACACCTTC
CASSYVDRGDGYTF
>NA|NA|TRBV27|TRBJ2-7
TGTGCCAGCGGAGGGATTCCCTACGAGCAGTACTTC
CASGGIPYEQYF
>TRBD1|once|TRBV2|TRBJ1-2
TGTGCCAGCAGTGAAATTATGGGACAGAGCTATGGCTACACCTTC
CASSEIMGQSYGYTF
>TRBD1|few|TRBV7-2|TRBJ1-6
TGTGCCAGCAGCCCCGGGACAGGGAAGGATTTTTCACCCCTCCACTTT
CASSPGTGKDFSPLHF
>TRBD1|NA|TRBV3-1/TRBV3-2|TRBJ2-3
TGTGCCAGCACCCCGACAGGGGGCACAGATACGCAGTATTTT
CASTPTGGTDTQYF
>NA|NA|TRBV5-1|TRBJ2-5
TGCGCCAGCAGTCCTAACAGGGAGGGGGAGACCCAGTACTTC
CASSPNREGETQYF
>TRBD2|NA|TRBV5-4|TRBJ2-3
TGTGCCAGCAAGTCGGGGGGGCTTACAGATACGCAGTATTTT
CASKSGGLTDTQYF
>NA|NA|TRBV12-3/TRBV12-4|TRBJ1-1
TGTGCCAGCAGTGAGGGGAGGACTGAAGCTTTCTTT
CASSEGRTEAFF
>NA|NA|TRBV4-3|TRBJ1-2
TGCGCCAGCAGCCAAGGGTCGAGGTCCGGAGATAACTATGGCTACACCTTC
CASSQGSRSGDNYGYTF
>NA|once|TRBV27|TRBJ1-2
TGTGCCAGCAGTCCCTCCGGGGGGCTAGGGGGCTACACCTTC
CASSPSGGLGGYTF
>NA|NA|TRBV7-9|TRBJ1-1
TGTGCCAGCAGCTTAGTCGTGTCGAACACTGAAGCTTTCTTT
CASSLVVSNTEAFF
>TRBD1|NA|TRBV5-1|TRBJ1-2
TGCGCCAGCAGCGAAACAGGGGAAGGGTATGGCTACACCTTC
CASSETGEGYGYTF
>NA|NA|TRBV25-1|TRBJ2-2
TGTGCCAGCAGCGAGGGTATCGGGGAGCTGTTTTTT
CASSEGIGELFF
>NA|NA|TRBV4-3|TRBJ1-6
TGCGCCAGCAGCCAAGATTGGCATTCCCCAGGGGTAGCCCTCCACTTT
CASSQDWHSPGVALHF
>NA|NA|TRBV3-1/TRBV3-2|TRBJ1-2
TGTGCCAGCAGCCAAGGGTCAGGGGACTATGGCTACACCTTC
CASSQGSGDYGYTF
>TRBD1|once|TRBV6-2/TRBV6-3|TRBJ1-1
TGTGCCAGCAGCTTCGACAGGGGGTTAGCTTTCTTT
CASSFDRGLAFF
>NA|NA|TRBV19|TRBJ2-5
TGTGCCAGTAGTATGGGAGTTCTAGGCCGGGAGACCCAGTACTTC
CASSMGVLGRETQYF
>TRBD1|NA|TRBV6-1|TRBJ1-2
TGTGCCAGCAGTGAGCAGAGACAGGGCAGGGGCTATGGCTACACCTTC
CASSEQRQGRGYGYTF
>NA|NA|TRBV3-1/TRBV3-2|TRBJ1-3
TGTGCCAGCTGGTCGGGGGGAAACACCATATATTTT
CASWSGGNTIYF
>TRBD1|NA|TRBV6-1|TRBJ2-7
TGTGCCAGCAGTGAATCGACAGGGGTCTCCTACGAGCAGTACTTC
CASSESTGVSYEQYF